This paragraph reports one T cell receptor (beta chain). Its antigen is undetermined. V dropped 3 bases and J dropped 0; count of bases not matched to a gene: 9. The germline CDR1 and CDR2 sequences are SGHNT and YYREEE (reference sequence). The CDR3 covers 17 residues. These data are taken from a study of T cells in localized non-small cell lung cancer. General observations from the study: Adjacent lung was found to contain a median approximately 60 of the top 100 tumor clones. With higher T cell density in blood came longer overall survival. A single tumor region was sequenced, leaving heterogeneity possible. Tumor showed lower T cell clonality than uninvolved adjacent lung, where it was highest.

Assay used: immunoSEQ multiplex PCR; TCRdb lists only in-frame clones, some missing. The sample records some 22,000 clones, roughly 84% being singletons. Source: peripheral blood, taken before any cancer treatment. The sequence was collected from a male donor at least 60 years old with stage I squamous cell lung carcinoma. The V call is TRBV5-4, the J call TRBJ1-1, with TRBD1 matching over 9 bases. As DNA, the CDR3 is TGTGCCAGCAGCTCAACACCACAGGGGGCGATGAACACTGAAGCTTTCTTT. It specifies CASSSTPQGAMNTEAFF.